Here is one TCR beta chain with its context. Its binding antigen is unknown. No quality values exist for individual bases; no much larger clone is one base distant. This sample stems from a study of shared clonotypes between healthy human individuals (TCRdb year 2020). At the level of the whole study: Three men and a couple of women, aged 18 to 49 years, made up the cohort. Different laboratories and diverse techniques were used to prepare libraries and sequence TCR repertoires, to increase sequencing depth and limit assay-specific biases. Each donor's leukapheresis produced roughly between roughly 0.85 and 10 billion PBMCs. For each donor, CD4 naive and CD4 memory were each run on three plates, CD8 naive on two plates, and CD8 memory on one plate. Blood TCR repertoires of about 5 healthy adults were deeply sequenced to estimate repertoire size and the extent of clonotype sharing between individuals.

Using the deep immunoSEQ assay, multiplex PCR amplified TCR CDR3 regions from genomic DNA. Extracted genomic DNA from each cell subset was distributed evenly across all wells of several immunoSEQ 96-well plates, and each plate was treated as a replicate. For sorted subsets, 150 to 250 ng of genomic DNA, equivalent to some 30,000 T cell genomes, went into each replicate PCR. Purified libraries were quantified with a Qubit 3.0 fluorometer, sized on a Bioanalyzer 2100, and re-quantified with the KAPA Library Quantification kit. Every immunoSEQ 96-well plate was sequenced on a dedicated single-read 150-cycle Illumina NextSeq 550 flow cell. In the source study's methods: The immunoSEQ output contained only junctional sequences without quality scores, so filtering could not match that applied to full-length reads. To assign V/J genes and CDR3, sequences were annotated against IMGT germline references using PyIR, a Python wrapper for IgBLAST v1.9. Reads were removed for weak V/J assignments (E-value above 1e-6), missing CDR3, stop codons, out-of-frame junctions, or ambiguous translated residues. V3J clonotypes were defined as sequences sharing an identical inferred V gene, J gene, and CDR3 amino acid sequence. To compute the percentage overlap between repertoires, the number of shared unique clonotypes was divided by the size of the smaller repertoire. Three approaches were used to assess repertoire richness: RTK rarefaction, the Chao1 estimator, and Recon v2.1 estimates of unobserved clonotypes. Generation probabilities were computed with OLGA for all TCRbeta clonotypes obtained by the gDNA method from several donors. In its TCRdb copy, this immuneACCESS table keeps in-frame sequences only and misses some clones. Where compared with another copy, unresolved V genes explain less than half of these, and the others have no known cause. V and J calls and clone size are as listed in that table; D and trimming were resolved from the DNA. For this sample there are about 530,000 clones; 90% to 96% appear just once. Under 0.06% of the sample rests with the top ten.

Healthy HIV-negative adults with no recently reported acute infections or vaccinations were included as donors. Every donor was a Caucasian adult residing in Nashville, Tennessee, USA. CD4+ T cells were enriched through magnetic negative selection, after which naive cells were positively selected on CD45RA and the remaining negative fraction served as the memory subset. Blood was collected by leukapheresis, and PBMCs were isolated by Ficoll-Histopaque density gradient centrifugation and then cryopreserved in liquid nitrogen vapor phase. Analytical flow cytometry was used to check the purity and quantity of every magnetically sorted T cell population. Genomic DNA was isolated from each sorted fraction and quantified by UV absorbance on a Nanodrop 2000c. The CDR3 contains 17 residues, cysteine and phenylalanine counted. Of all the DNA, just the CDR3 is kept, 51 bases in frame from base 1. Looking up the germline V gene yields CDR1 SGHAT and CDR2 FQNNGV. V trim: 5 bases; J trim: 1 base; unmatched bases: 7.

General conclusions and limits of the study: Higher generation probabilities were observed for clonotypes shared by all four sorted-subset donors than for non-shared clonotypes. Based on pairwise subsampling, the degree of clonotype sharing among donors was expected to be affected by sequencing depth. Rarefaction of sorted-subset datasets indicated incomplete sequencing despite the large sequencing depth. Sharing across a few donors was observed for approximately 5% of naive CD4, under 4% of naive CD8, 2.3% of memory CD4, and around 0.4% of memory CD8 clonotypes. Sampling was limited to blood, and TCR repertoires in tissue likely differ from TCR repertoires in blood. Because the study included a small number of donors, the genetic and exposure-history diversity represented was limited. Estimated clonotype richness was generally larger for naive than for memory subsets.

The source of this sequence is a woman in her twenties or thirties in good health. The V gene is TRBV11-2 and the J gene is TRBJ2-5; 13 middle bases align to TRBD2. Sequencing used naive CD4+ T cells sorted from blood. Read against the paper, the sample's cell subset or site label means: CD45RA+ positively selected. The CDR3 protein is CASSGGGTSGIQETQYF. The base sequence is TGTGCCAGCAGCGGCGGGGGGACTAGCGGGATCCAAGAGACCCAGTACTTC.